Each of the 8 T cell receptor beta chains below was sequenced from the same sample in a study of blood T cell repertoires in COVID-19. The protocol was immunoSEQ multiplex PCR, while the TCRdb copy is restricted to in-frame clones and leaves out a portion. The sample has some 130,000 clones, approximately 90% seen once. The sample taken for sequencing was peripheral blood. The receptors originated from a man in his sixties with COVID-19, enrolled during active disease.

The chain has TRBV19 and TRBJ1-1; no clear D. Germline assignment: CDR1 LNHDA and CDR2 SQIVND (reference sequence). This CDR3 has 12 amino acids. V shed 1 base and J shed 6 bases, with 6 bases lying between them. The CDR3 spells CASSIVKSEAFF. The DNA of the CDR3 is TGTGCCAGTAGTATAGTAAAATCTGAAGCTTTCTTT. Looking up the rest from reference TRBV19 and TRBJ1-1 gives the full variable domain: DGGITQSPKYLFRKEGQNVTLSCEQNLNHDAMYWYRQDPGQGLRLIYYSQIVNDFQKGDIAEGYSVSREKKESFPLTVTSAQKNPTAFYLCASSIVKSEAFFGQGTRLTVV.

This chain joins TRBV7-9 and TRBJ1-5; 7 bases are a match to TRBD1. The J segment lost 4 bases and the V segment lost 3 bases, leaving 3 bases of the junction unmatched. Germline CDR1 SEHNR, CDR2 FQNEAQ (reference sequence). The CDR3 loop spans 14 amino acids. Written as DNA, the CDR3 is TGTGCCAGCAGCTTTCCGGGACAGAATCAGCCCCAGCATTTT. Translating gives CASSFPGQNQPQHF.

The rearrangement links TRBV7-2 to TRBJ2-1; TRBD2 aligns across 12 bases. V was clipped by 6 bases and J by 8 bases; unmatched bases: 14. The CDR3 loop spans 17 amino acids. Germline V gene data show CDR1 as SGHTA and CDR2 as FQGNSA. CDR3 residues: CASRHNPGLAGDHEQFF. The CDR3, as DNA: TGTGCCAGCAGGCACAACCCGGGACTAGCGGGTGATCATGAGCAGTTCTTC.

This chain connects TRBV4-2 to TRBJ1-6, with no clear D. V lost 1 base to trimming and J lost 6 bases, with 10 bases between them. From germline, CDR1 is LGHNA and CDR2 YNFKEQ. The CDR3 contains 15 residues. The CDR3 spells CASSQGTAGNSPLHF. The CDR3 DNA reads as TGTGCCAGCAGCCAAGGGACTGCAGGTAATTCACCCCTCCACTTT.

V gene TRBV2 combines with J gene TRBJ2-3; a possible D gene is TRBD1 (5 bases). The V and J ends lost 7 bases and 0 bases respectively, with 8 bases between them. Germline CDR1 SNHLY, CDR2 FYNNEI. This CDR3 is 13 amino acids long. CDR3 loop: CASTWTSTDTQYF. The CDR3 nucleotides read TGTGCCAGCACTTGGACAAGCACAGATACGCAGTATTTT.

V gene TRBV12-5 combines with J gene TRBJ2-5, with a possible D match to TRBD1 (5 bases). Germline assignment: CDR1 LGHNT and CDR2 FRNRAP. Trimming stripped 10 bases from V and 2 bases from J, with 17 bases between. This CDR3 region has 14 residues. As DNA, the CDR3 is TGTGCTACCGGTTTGGGGCAGATACAAGAGACCCAGTACTTC. Amino acid sequence: CATGLGQIQETQYF.

This chain links TRBV7-9 with TRBJ2-2; 9 nucleotides agree with TRBD1. The V gene end was trimmed by 5 bases and the J gene end by 0 bases; junction bases not matched to a gene: 4. From germline, CDR1 is SEHNR and CDR2 FQNEAQ (reference sequence). This CDR3 comprises 16 residues. The CDR3 protein is CASSPRQGANTGELFF. The CDR3 DNA follows: TGTGCCAGCAGCCCTCGACAGGGGGCGAACACCGGGGAGCTGTTTTTT.

This clone has just one count. The gene calls are TRBV6-5 and TRBJ1-2; the match to TRBD1 covers 9 bases. Germline assignment: CDR1 MNHEY and CDR2 SVGAGI. The CDR3 sequence is 14 residues long. J was trimmed by 7 bases and V by 0 bases; bases with no gene match: 3. Written as DNA, the CDR3 is TGTGCCAGCAGTTACTCGGGACAGGGAGGTGGCTACACCTTC. Translating it yields CASSYSGQGGGYTF.